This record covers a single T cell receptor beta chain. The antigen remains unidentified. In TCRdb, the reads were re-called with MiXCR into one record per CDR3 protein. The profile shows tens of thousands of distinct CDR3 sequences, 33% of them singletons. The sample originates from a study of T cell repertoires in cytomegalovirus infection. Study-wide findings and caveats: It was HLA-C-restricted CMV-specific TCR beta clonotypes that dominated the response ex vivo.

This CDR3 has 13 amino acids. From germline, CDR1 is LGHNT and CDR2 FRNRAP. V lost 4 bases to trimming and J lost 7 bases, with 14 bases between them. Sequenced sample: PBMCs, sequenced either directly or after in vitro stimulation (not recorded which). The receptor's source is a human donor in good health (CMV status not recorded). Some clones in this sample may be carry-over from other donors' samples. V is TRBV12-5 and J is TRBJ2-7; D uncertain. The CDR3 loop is CASGYVPSSEQYF. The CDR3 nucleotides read TGTGCTAGTGGTTACGTCCCTTCGAGTGAGCAGTACTTC.